This TCR beta chain was captured in a study of blood T cell repertoires in COVID-19. Overall study context: COVID-19 samples, acute and convalescent, were from the United States, Italy and Spain. PBMCs, B-cell-depleted T cells, or T cells were the source of the cDNA or gDNA that made up the material.

Authors' data handling: Amplification of reference gene primers was used by the study to estimate nucleated cell counts. This table comes from immunoSEQ multiplex PCR, and its TCRdb copy is limited to in-frame clones, with some not included. V, J and clone size derive from that table, while D and trimming were established from the DNA sequence. The sample yields approximately 150,000 clones, over 65% seen once. The CDR3 length is 19 residues. Per germline, CDR1 KGHDR and CDR2 SFDVKD. V lost 5 bases to trimming and J lost 4 bases, with 23 bases between them. Sequencing was done on a sample of peripheral blood. This chain uses TRBV24-1 with TRBJ1-6, with unresolved D. This receptor was taken from a man aged 45 to 65 with acute or convalescent COVID-19. In DNA, the CDR3 is TGTGCCACCAGTGCCTCGCAAGAGGACTCCCCCTTTTATAATTCACCCCTCCACTTT. Its protein is CATSASQEDSPFYNSPLHF.